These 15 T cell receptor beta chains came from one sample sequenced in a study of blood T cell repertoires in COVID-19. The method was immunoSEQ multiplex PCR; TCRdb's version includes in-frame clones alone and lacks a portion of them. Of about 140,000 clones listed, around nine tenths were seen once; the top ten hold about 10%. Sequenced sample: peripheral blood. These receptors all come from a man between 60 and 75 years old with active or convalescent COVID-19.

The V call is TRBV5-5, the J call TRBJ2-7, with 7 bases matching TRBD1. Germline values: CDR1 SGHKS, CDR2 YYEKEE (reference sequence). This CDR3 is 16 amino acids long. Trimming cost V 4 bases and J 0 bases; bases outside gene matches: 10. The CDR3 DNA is TGTGCCAGCAGCCCTGCCGGGACAGTCCTCTCCTACGAGCAGTACTTC. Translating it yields CASSPAGTVLSYEQYF.

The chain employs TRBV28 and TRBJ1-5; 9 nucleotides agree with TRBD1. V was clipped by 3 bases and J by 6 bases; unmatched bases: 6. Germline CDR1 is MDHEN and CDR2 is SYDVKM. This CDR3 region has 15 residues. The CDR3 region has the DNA TGTGCCAGCAGTTTTAAGGGGACAGGGAGTCAGCCCCAGCATTTT. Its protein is CASSFKGTGSQPQHF.

The CDR3 coding sequence is TGTGCCACCAGCAGAGATAAATTAGGGGGGGGCTACCAGCCCCAGCATTTT. Protein sequence: CATSRDKLGGGYQPQHF. This chain joins TRBV15 and TRBJ1-5, with D possibly matching TRBD1 (6 bases). Trimming removed 0 bases at V and 7 bases at J, with 19 bases between. The CDR3 loop spans 17 amino acids. Germline lookup yields CDR1 LNHNV and CDR2 YYDKDF (reference sequence). Full variable domain (remainder filled in from reference TRBV15 and TRBJ1-5): DAMVIQNPRYQVTQFGKPVTLSCSQTLNHNVMYWYQQKSSQAPKLLFHYYDKDFNNEADTPDNFQSRRPNTSFCFLDIRSPGLGDTAMYLCATSRDKLGGGYQPQHFGDGTRLSIL.

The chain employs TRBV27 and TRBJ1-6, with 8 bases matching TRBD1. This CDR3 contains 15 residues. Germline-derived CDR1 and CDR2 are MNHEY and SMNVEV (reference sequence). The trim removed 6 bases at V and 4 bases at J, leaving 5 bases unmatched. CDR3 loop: CASSLDREYNSPLHF. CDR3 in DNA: TGTGCCAGCAGCCTGGACAGGGAGTATAATTCACCCCTCCACTTT.

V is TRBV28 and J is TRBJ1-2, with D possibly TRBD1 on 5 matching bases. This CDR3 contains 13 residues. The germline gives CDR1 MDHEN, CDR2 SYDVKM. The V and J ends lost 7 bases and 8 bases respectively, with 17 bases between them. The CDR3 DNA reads TGTGCCAGCACTTCGCCAGGGTTTGAAGGCTACACCTTC. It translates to CASTSPGFEGYTF.

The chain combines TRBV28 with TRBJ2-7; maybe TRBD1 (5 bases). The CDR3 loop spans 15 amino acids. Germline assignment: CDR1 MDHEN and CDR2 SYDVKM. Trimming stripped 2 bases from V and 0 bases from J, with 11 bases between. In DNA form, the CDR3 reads TGTGCCAGCAGTTTAACCGCGACAGCCTCCTACGAGCAGTACTTC. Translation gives CASSLTATASYEQYF.

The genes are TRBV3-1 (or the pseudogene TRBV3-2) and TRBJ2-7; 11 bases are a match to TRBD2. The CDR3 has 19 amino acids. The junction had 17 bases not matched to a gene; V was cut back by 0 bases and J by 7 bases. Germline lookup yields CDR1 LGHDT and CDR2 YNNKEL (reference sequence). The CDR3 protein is CASSQDRGISGRAGGEQYF. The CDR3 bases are TGTGCCAGCAGCCAAGACAGGGGAATTAGCGGGAGGGCCGGGGGAGAGCAGTACTTC.

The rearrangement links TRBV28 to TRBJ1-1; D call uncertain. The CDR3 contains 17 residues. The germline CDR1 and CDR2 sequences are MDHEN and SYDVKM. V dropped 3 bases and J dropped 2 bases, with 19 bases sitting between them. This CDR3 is CASSFGARAEINTEAFF. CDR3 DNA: TGTGCCAGCAGTTTTGGTGCGAGGGCCGAGATCAACACTGAAGCTTTCTTT.

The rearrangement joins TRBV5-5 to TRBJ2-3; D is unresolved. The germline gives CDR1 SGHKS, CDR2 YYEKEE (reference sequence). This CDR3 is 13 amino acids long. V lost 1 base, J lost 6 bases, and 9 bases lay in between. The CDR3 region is CASSLYSRDTQYF. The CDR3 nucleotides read TGTGCCAGCAGCTTGTACAGCCGCGATACGCAGTATTTT.

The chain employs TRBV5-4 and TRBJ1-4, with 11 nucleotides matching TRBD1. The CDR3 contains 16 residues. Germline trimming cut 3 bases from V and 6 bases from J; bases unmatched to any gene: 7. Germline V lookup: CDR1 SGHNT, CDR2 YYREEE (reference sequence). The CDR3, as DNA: TGTGCCAGCAGCTACCGGACAGGGGGCCCCGATGAAAAACTGTTTTTT. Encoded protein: CASSYRTGGPDEKLFF.

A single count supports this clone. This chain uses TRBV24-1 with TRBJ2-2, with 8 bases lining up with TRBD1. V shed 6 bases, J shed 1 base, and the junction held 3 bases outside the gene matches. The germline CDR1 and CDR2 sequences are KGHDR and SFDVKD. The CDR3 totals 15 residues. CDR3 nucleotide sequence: TGTGCCACCAGTATTGGACAGGGGAACACCGGGGAGCTGTTTTTT. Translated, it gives CATSIGQGNTGELFF.

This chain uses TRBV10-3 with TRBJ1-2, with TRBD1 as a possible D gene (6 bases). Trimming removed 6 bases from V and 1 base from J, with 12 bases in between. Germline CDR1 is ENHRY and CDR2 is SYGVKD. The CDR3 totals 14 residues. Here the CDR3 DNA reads TGTGCCATCAGGGACAGAACCAGTAACTATGGCTACACCTTC. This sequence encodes CAIRDRTSNYGYTF.

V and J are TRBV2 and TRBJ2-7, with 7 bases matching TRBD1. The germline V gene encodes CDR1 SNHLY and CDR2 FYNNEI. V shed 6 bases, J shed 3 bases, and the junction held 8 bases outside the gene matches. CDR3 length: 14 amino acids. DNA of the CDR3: TGTGCCAGCAGGTCGACAGGGTCCATCTACGAGCAGTACTTC. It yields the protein CASRSTGSIYEQYF.

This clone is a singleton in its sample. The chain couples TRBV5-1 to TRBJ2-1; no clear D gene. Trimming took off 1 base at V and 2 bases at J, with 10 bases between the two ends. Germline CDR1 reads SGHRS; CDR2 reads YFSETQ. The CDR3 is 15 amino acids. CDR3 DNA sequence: TGCGCCAGCAGCTTGTCCCAGCGAACCTACAATGAGCAGTTCTTC. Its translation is CASSLSQRTYNEQFF.

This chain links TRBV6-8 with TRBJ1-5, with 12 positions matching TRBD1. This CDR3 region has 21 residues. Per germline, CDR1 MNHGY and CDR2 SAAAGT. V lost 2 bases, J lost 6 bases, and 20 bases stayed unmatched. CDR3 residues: CASSYLGQGAIKIANRQPQHF. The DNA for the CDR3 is TGTGCCAGCAGTTACCTGGGACAGGGGGCGATTAAAATCGCTAATCGTCAGCCCCAGCATTTT.